A single sample gave rise to the 23 T cell receptor beta chains below, sequenced in a study of human T cells and chemical hapten exposure. The template was total RNA from unfractionated whole blood. Each CDR3 protein gets one entry after TCRdb re-called the 5' RACE reads with MiXCR. Of around 82,000 distinct CDR3 sequences in the sample, more than 7.5% were seen once. The receptors come from a male donor in good health.

This clonotype showed up many times. V gene TRBV6-5 combines with J gene TRBJ2-3, with 11 bases that match TRBD2. V shed 5 bases, J shed 2 bases, and the junction held 6 bases outside the gene matches. Germline loops: CDR1 MNHEY, CDR2 SVGAGI. CDR3 length: 16 residues. The CDR3 sequence: CASSPRLAGLTDTQYF. The CDR3 nucleotides read TGTGCCAGCAGTCCACGACTAGCGGGACTCACAGATACGCAGTATTTT.

The table lists this clonotype with many counts. The gene calls are TRBV2 and TRBJ2-1; maybe TRBD2 (6 bases). V lost 8 bases and J lost 3, with 8 bases in between. The CDR3 runs to 12 residues. Germline V gene sequence: CDR1 SNHLY, CDR2 FYNNEI. Here the CDR3 reads CASLRDYNEQFF. The CDR3 DNA reads TGTGCCAGCTTGCGGGACTACAATGAGCAGTTCTTC.

This chain joins TRBV25-1 and TRBJ1-6; D is undetermined. With 2 bases removed from V and 6 bases from J, the gap between germline ends came to 8 bases. Germline V gives CDR1 MGHDK, CDR2 SYGVNS. The CDR3 has 14 residues. The chain's CDR3 is CASSEPGANSPLHF. The CDR3 DNA reads as TGTGCCAGCAGTGAACCCGGCGCTAATTCACCCCTCCACTTT.

This clonotype was observed many times. V is TRBV5-6 and J is TRBJ2-1, with D uncertain. CDR1 is SGHDT, CDR2 YYEEEE, per germline. The CDR3 has 14 residues. The V end lost 6 bases, the J end lost 5 bases, and 15 bases lay between the germline ends. DNA for the CDR3: TGTGCCAGCACCCCGACCGGGTACGACAATGAGCAGTTCTTC. This codes for CASTPTGYDNEQFF.

The table lists this clonotype with many counts. The V and J genes are TRBV19 and TRBJ1-6; 8 bases line up with TRBD1. Germline V lookup: CDR1 LNHDA, CDR2 SQIVND (reference sequence). The CDR3 has 13 residues. With 7 bases clipped from V and 8 bases from J, the junction kept 4 bases outside the gene matches. CDR3 in DNA: TGTGCCAGTACTGACAGGGGCTATTCACCCCTCCACTTT. Translating it yields CASTDRGYSPLHF.

Concerning this clonotype itself: This may stem from a read error, because a much larger clone lies one nucleotide away. J is TRBJ2-3 and V is TRBV2; D remains unclear. The germline V and J ends were trimmed by 5 bases and 2 bases, with 11 bases remaining between them. This CDR3 has 14 amino acids. Germline V gene sequence: CDR1 SNHLY, CDR2 FYNNEI. CDR3 region: CASSKRSHTDTQYF. In DNA form, the CDR3 reads TGTGCCAGCAGTAAAAGGAGCCACACAGATACGCAGTATTTT.

This clonotype turned up a few times. The chain employs TRBV27 and TRBJ1-1; unclear D gene. The germline V gene encodes CDR1 MNHEY and CDR2 SMNVEV (reference sequence). The CDR3 is 13 amino acids. V lost 5 bases, J lost 4 bases, and 11 bases lay in between. CDR3 DNA: TGTGCCAGCAGTCTCGGTAGTACCACTGAAGCTTTCTTT. This translates into CASSLGSTTEAFF.

This clonotype was picked up a small number of times. This rearrangement joins TRBV27 to TRBJ1-1, with a possible D match to TRBD1 (5 bases). V was cut by 5 bases and J by 2 bases, with 15 bases left in between. The CDR3 consists of 15 residues. CDR1 is MNHEY and CDR2 is SMNVEV in the germline V gene (reference sequence). In DNA, the CDR3 is TGTGCCAGCAGTCCTAAGGGACGGCCAAACACTGAAGCTTTCTTT. Protein: CASSPKGRPNTEAFF.

The chain combines TRBV7-2 with TRBJ1-2; weak D call: TRBD1 (6 bases). Germline-derived CDR1 and CDR2 are SGHTA and FQGNSA. This CDR3 is 14 amino acids long. V was shortened by 1 base and J by 4 bases, with 10 bases between the two germline ends. The CDR3 nucleotides read TGTGCCAGCAGCTTAGAGGACAGTACCTATGGCTACACCTTC. Protein sequence: CASSLEDSTYGYTF.

This clonotype was recorded many times. V usage is TRBV20-1 and J usage is TRBJ2-1; the match to TRBD2 covers 7 bases. The germline gives CDR1 DFQATT, CDR2 SNEGSKA (reference sequence). The CDR3 is made up of 14 amino acids. With V trimmed by 2 bases and J by 8 bases, 9 bases remained unmatched. The CDR3 bases are TGCAGTGCTAGACGCCCAGCGGCGGGAGATGAGCAGTTCTTC. Translating it yields CSARRPAAGDEQFF.

The chain joins TRBV27 to TRBJ2-1; no clear D gene. Trimming took off 9 bases at V and 5 bases at J, with 17 bases between the two ends. Germline values: CDR1 MNHEY, CDR2 SMNVEV (reference sequence). The CDR3 length is 14 residues. The CDR3 DNA is TGTGCCAGTACCCTCGGGCCAGGAAACAATGAGCAGTTCTTC. It codes for CASTLGPGNNEQFF.

This clonotype was recorded at least ten times. This rearrangement joins TRBV12-3 or TRBV12-4 to TRBJ2-7, with D unclear. This CDR3 region has 13 residues. Trimming took off 5 bases at V and 7 bases at J, with 15 bases between the two ends. In DNA, the CDR3 is TGTGCCAGCAGTCCGCTATCTTTCAGGGAGCAGTACTTC. As protein: CASSPLSFREQYF.

This clonotype was detected only a few times. V gene TRBV6-4 combines with J gene TRBJ2-2; D possibly corresponds to TRBD1 (6 bases). With 6 bases removed from V and 1 base from J, the gap between germline ends came to 6 bases. This CDR3 has 13 amino acids. CDR1 MRHNA and CDR2 SNTAGT come from the germline V gene. CDR3 bases: TGTGCCAGCAGACAGGGGAACACCGGGGAGCTGTTTTTT. Translating gives CASRQGNTGELFF.

V is TRBV20-1 and J is TRBJ2-1; D remains unclear. CDR1 and CDR2 (germline): DFQATT, SNEGSKA (reference sequence). There are 12 residues in the CDR3. Trimming stripped 5 bases from V and 5 bases from J, with 10 bases between. The CDR3 coding sequence is TGCAGTGCTCCTGCGAGCCACAATGAGCAGTTCTTC. This sequence encodes CSAPASHNEQFF.

The rearrangement uses TRBV5-6 and TRBJ1-1; D perhaps matches TRBD1 (5 bases). This CDR3 region has 16 residues. Per germline, CDR1 SGHDT and CDR2 YYEEEE. Trimming took off 4 bases at V and 0 bases at J, with 16 bases between the two ends. The CDR3 region is CASSMKLQGLNTEAFF. The CDR3 DNA is TGTGCCAGCAGCATGAAGTTGCAGGGATTGAACACTGAAGCTTTCTTT.

The chain links TRBV6-2 or TRBV6-3 to TRBJ1-5; maybe TRBD1 (5 bases). The CDR3 extends over 14 amino acids. The germline V gene encodes CDR1 MNHEY and CDR2 SVGEGT. Trimming shortened V by 2 bases and J by 4 bases, and 9 bases separated the two germline ends. CDR3 bases: TGTGCCAGCAGTTACGGGACGGAAAATCAGCCCCAGCATTTT. This codes for CASSYGTENQPQHF.

This clonotype was seen a handful of times. The chain recombines TRBV10-2 with TRBJ1-4, with D possibly matching TRBD1 (6 bases). The length of the CDR3 is 13 residues. Trimming took 4 bases from V and 8 from J, leaving 11 bases between them. Germline V lookup: CDR1 WSHSY, CDR2 SAAADI. The CDR3 is CASSGQGLEKLFF. The CDR3 DNA reads TGCGCCAGCAGTGGGCAGGGGCTAGAAAAACTGTTTTTT.

This clonotype appeared once. Compared with germline, one end of the junction differs, possibly owing to a read error. The chain uses TRBV27 and TRBJ1-5; D may be TRBD1 (5 bases). CDR3 size: 15 residues. Germline V lookup: CDR1 MNHEY, CDR2 SMNVEV (reference sequence). The DNA of the CDR3 is TGTGCCAGTGGGGCCGCTCGGAATAGCGATCAGCCCCAGCATTTT. Translation gives CASGAARNSDQPQHF.

The chain has TRBV5-1 and TRBJ2-4; D could derive from TRBD1 or TRBD2 (5 bases each). The germline V gene encodes CDR1 SGHRS and CDR2 YFSETQ. There are 17 residues in the CDR3. V lost 0 bases to trimming and J lost 6 bases, with 19 bases between them. The CDR3 spells CASSLEGPGPQGNIQYF. CDR3 bases: TGCGCCAGCAGCTTGGAGGGACCCGGCCCCCAAGGAAACATTCAGTACTTC.

This clonotype has at least ten counts. The chain combines TRBV27 with TRBJ2-3, with D unresolved. V dropped 0 bases and J dropped 5 bases, with 12 bases sitting between them. CDR1 is MNHEY and CDR2 is SMNVEV in the germline V gene (reference sequence). The CDR3 contains 15 residues. CDR3 loop: CASSLSSSAIDTQYF. The CDR3 nucleotides read TGTGCCAGCAGTTTATCGTCGTCGGCGATAGATACGCAGTATTTT.

The chain couples TRBV29-1 to TRBJ1-2; D remains ambiguous. This CDR3 is 10 amino acids long. Germline-derived CDR1 and CDR2 are SQVTM and ANQGSEA. V was cut by 7 bases and J by 7 bases, with 10 bases left in between. The CDR3 spells CSALGGGYTF. The CDR3 DNA reads as TGCAGCGCATTAGGTGGTGGCTACACCTTC.

This chain joins TRBV11-2 and TRBJ1-1; unclear D gene. This CDR3 has 13 amino acids. The V and J ends lost 10 bases and 4 bases respectively, with 16 bases between them. CDR1 and CDR2 from the germline V gene are SGHAT and FQNNGV. In DNA, the CDR3 is TGTGCCACCAGAGGTGGTGCGGGCACTGAAGCTTTCTTT. Translating gives CATRGGAGTEAFF.

This clonotype was picked up a small number of times. This chain uses TRBV5-1 with TRBJ2-6; 9 bases are shared with TRBD1. The CDR3 has 20 residues. Germline V gene data show CDR1 as SGHRS and CDR2 as YFSETQ. J gave up 0 bases and V 0 bases, and 10 bases lay outside the gene matches. The chain's CDR3 is CASSLDLQGAIRSGANVLTF. CDR3 bases: TGCGCCAGCAGCTTGGACCTACAGGGGGCCATACGCTCTGGGGCCAACGTCCTGACTTTC.